These T cell receptor beta chains were read from a single sample in a study of shared clonotypes between healthy human individuals. Sequenced by immunoSEQ multiplex PCR; TCRdb stores in-frame clones only, minus some. The repertoire holds roughly 2.2 million clones, with 85% to 95% as singletons. The sequenced material came from naive CD4+ T cells from PBMCs. Receptor source: a man between 18 and 35 years old in good health. Some clones in this sample may be carry-over from other donors' samples. Both conserved end residues are part of each CDR3. A D gene is named only where the DNA matches it firmly.

cdr3_length: 20
d_call: TRBD2
j_call: TRBJ2-6
v_call: TRBV19
cdr3_aa: CASSVFVNGRPGSGANVLTF

cdr3_length: 16
d_call: TRBD2
j_call: TRBJ2-2
v_call: TRBV5-1
cdr3_aa: CASSLGTSGSTGELFF

cdr3_length: 13
d_call: TRBD2
j_call: TRBJ2-7
v_call: TRBV27
cdr3_aa: CAARLAGGHEQYF

cdr3_length: 14
d_call: NA
j_call: TRBJ2-5
v_call: TRBV27
cdr3_aa: CASSPFGVQETQYF

cdr3_length: 16
d_call: TRBD2
j_call: TRBJ2-1
v_call: TRBV13
cdr3_aa: CASSLTTSGLYNEQFF

cdr3_length: 13
d_call: NA
j_call: TRBJ1-1
v_call: TRBV15
cdr3_aa: CATSTAPLTEAFF

cdr3_length: 15
d_call: NA
j_call: TRBJ2-5
v_call: TRBV5-1
cdr3_aa: CASSQIADSPETQYF

cdr3_length: 15
d_call: NA
j_call: TRBJ1-3
v_call: TRBV15
cdr3_aa: CATSTARGAGNTIYF

cdr3_length: 13
d_call: TRBD2
j_call: TRBJ2-3
v_call: TRBV30
cdr3_aa: CAWSLADTDTQYF

cdr3_length: 12
d_call: NA
j_call: TRBJ2-5
v_call: TRBV6-5
cdr3_aa: CASSGDKETQYF

cdr3_length: 14
d_call: NA
j_call: TRBJ1-1
v_call: TRBV18
cdr3_aa: CASSRTDGNTEAFF